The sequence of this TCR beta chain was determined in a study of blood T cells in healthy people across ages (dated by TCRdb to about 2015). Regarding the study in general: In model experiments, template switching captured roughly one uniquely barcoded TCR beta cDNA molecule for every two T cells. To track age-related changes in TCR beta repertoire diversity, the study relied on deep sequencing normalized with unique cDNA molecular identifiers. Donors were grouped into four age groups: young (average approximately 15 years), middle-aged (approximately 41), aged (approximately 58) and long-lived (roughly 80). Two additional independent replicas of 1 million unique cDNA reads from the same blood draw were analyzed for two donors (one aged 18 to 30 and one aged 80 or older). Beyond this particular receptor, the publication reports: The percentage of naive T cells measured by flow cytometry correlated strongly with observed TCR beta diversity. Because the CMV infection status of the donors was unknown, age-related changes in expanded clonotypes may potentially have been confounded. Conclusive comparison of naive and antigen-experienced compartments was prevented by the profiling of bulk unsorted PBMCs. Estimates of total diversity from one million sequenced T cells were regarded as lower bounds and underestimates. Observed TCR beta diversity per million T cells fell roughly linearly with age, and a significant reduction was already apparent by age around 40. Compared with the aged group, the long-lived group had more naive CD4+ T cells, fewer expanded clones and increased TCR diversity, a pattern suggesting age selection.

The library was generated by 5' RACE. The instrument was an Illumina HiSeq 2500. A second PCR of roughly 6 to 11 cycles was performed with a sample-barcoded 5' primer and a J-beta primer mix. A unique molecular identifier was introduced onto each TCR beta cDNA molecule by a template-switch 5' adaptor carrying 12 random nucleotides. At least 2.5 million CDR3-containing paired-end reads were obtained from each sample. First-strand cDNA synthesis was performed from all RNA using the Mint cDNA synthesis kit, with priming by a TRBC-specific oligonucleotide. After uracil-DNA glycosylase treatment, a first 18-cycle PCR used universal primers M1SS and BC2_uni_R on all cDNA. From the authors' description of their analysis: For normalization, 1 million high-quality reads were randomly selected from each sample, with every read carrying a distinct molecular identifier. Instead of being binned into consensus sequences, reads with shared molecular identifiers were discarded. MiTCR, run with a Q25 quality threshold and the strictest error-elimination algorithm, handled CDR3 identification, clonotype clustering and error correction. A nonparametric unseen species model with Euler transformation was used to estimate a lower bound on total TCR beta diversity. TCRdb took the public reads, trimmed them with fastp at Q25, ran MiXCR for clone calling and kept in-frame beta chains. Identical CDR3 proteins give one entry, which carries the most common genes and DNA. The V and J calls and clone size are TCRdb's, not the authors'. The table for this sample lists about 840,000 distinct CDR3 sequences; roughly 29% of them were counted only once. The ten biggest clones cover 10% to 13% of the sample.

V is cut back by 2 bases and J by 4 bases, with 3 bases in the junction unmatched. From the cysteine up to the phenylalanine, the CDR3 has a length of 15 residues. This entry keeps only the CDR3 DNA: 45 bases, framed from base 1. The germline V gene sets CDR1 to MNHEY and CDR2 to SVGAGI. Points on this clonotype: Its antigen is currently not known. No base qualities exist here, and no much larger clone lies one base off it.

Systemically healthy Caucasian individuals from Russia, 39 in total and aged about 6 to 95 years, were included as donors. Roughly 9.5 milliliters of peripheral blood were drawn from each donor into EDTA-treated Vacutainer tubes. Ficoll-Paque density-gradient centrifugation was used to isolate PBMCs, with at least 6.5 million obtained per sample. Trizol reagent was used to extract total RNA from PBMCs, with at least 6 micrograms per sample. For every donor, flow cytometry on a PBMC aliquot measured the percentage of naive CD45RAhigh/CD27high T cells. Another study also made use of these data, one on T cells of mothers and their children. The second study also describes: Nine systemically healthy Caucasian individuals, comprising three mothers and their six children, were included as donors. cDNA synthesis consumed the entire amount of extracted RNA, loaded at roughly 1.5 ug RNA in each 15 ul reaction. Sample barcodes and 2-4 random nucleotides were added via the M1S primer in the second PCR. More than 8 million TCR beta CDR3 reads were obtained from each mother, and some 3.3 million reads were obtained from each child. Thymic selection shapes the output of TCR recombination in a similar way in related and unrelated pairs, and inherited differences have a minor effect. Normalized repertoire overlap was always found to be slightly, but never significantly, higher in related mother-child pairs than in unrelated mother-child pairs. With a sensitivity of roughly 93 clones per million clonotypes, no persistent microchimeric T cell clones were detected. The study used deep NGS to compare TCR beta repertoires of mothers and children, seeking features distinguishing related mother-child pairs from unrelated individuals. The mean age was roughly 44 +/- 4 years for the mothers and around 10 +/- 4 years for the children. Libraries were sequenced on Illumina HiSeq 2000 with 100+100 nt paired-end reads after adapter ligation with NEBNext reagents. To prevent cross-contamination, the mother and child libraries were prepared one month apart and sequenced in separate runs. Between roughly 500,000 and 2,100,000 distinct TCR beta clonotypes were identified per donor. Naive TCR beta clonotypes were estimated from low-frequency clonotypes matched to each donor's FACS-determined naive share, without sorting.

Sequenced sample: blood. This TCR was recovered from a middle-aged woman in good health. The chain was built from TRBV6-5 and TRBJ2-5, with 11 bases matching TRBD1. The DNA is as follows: TGTGCCAGCAGTTACAGGGGGACAGGGGGAGAGACCCAGTACTTC. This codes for CASSYRGTGGETQYF.